The sequence of this T cell receptor beta chain was determined in a study of T cell repertoires in cytomegalovirus infection. Study-wide findings and caveats: The study found HLA-C-restricted CMV-specific TCR beta clonotypes dominating the ex vivo response.

The length of the CDR3 is 14 residues. The ends lost 5 bases at V and 4 bases at J; junction bases unmatched: 6. Germline CDR1 reads MDHEN; CDR2 reads SYDVKM. Concerning this clonotype itself: The target antigen is unknown.

A single record per CDR3 protein comes from TCRdb applying MiXCR to the reads. The sample lists approximately 550,000 distinct CDR3 sequences, 16% occurring once. Sequencing was carried out using CD8+ T cells from PBMCs. The receptor was derived from a human donor in good health (CMV status not recorded). Some clones in this sample may be carry-over from other donors' samples. The chain has TRBV28 and TRBJ1-1; 8 bases match TRBD1. Written as DNA, the CDR3 is TGTGCCAGCAGTCCCAGGGGGCTGGGCACTGAAGCTTTCTTT. This codes for CASSPRGLGTEAFF.